The 8 T cell receptor beta chains below come from one sample, sequenced in a study of identical twins. MiXCR was run by TCRdb on the 5' RACE reads, yielding one entry per CDR3 protein. There are around 280,000 distinct CDR3 sequences in the sample; roughly 8.6% occur only once, and around 2.1% lies in the top ten. These data also formed part of another study, on yellow fever vaccine responses in identical twins.

Material: memory (CD45RO+) T cells sorted from blood. These receptors were obtained from a woman under 30 in good health.

This clonotype was seen ten or more times. The chain carries TRBV12-3 or TRBV12-4 and TRBJ2-1; D unclear. The V end lost 5 bases, the J end lost 3 bases, and 2 bases lay between the germline ends. The CDR3 contains 11 residues. The CDR3 DNA follows: TGTGCCAGCAGTAACTACAATGAGCAGTTCTTC. It codes for CASSNYNEQFF.

The V and J genes are TRBV28 and TRBJ1-5; 8 bases line up with TRBD1. The ends lost 6 bases at V and 7 bases at J; junction bases unmatched: 5. Germline CDR1 is MDHEN and CDR2 is SYDVKM. This CDR3 is 13 amino acids long. In DNA, the CDR3 is TGTGCCAGCAGATCAGGGGGCTTACAGCCCCAGCATTTT. It specifies CASRSGGLQPQHF.

With regard to this clonotype: Relative to the germline gene, one junction end is altered; a read error may explain this. V and J are TRBV20-1 and TRBJ2-7, with TRBD1 matching 12 bases. The CDR3 sequence is 16 residues long. Germline V gene sequence: CDR1 DFQATT, CDR2 SNEGSKA (reference sequence). Written as DNA, the CDR3 is TGCTGTGCTAGATTACCGGGACAGGGGGCAGGAGACGAGCAGTACTTC. It yields the protein CCARLPGQGAGDEQYF.

This clonotype was seen at least ten times. The V call is TRBV20-1, the J call TRBJ2-3; 8 bases map to TRBD2. The CDR3 is made up of 15 amino acids. With V trimmed by 2 bases and J by 0 bases, 4 bases remained unmatched. Germline CDR1 DFQATT, CDR2 SNEGSKA (reference sequence). The CDR3 DNA sequence: TGCAGTGCTAGAACTTCTAGCGGGAGCACAGATACGCAGTATTTT. Its protein is CSARTSSGSTDTQYF.

This clonotype was picked up a small number of times. An end of the junction does not agree with germline; a read error may underlie this. V gene TRBV6-1 combines with J gene TRBJ2-7; no clear D. The CDR3 is made up of 11 amino acids. Per germline, CDR1 MNHNS and CDR2 SASEGT. CDR3 DNA: TGTGCCAGCGGTGAAGCCTACGAGCAGTACTTC. Translating it yields CASGEAYEQYF.

This clonotype was counted many times. The chain uses TRBV29-1 and TRBJ2-5; 7 bases match TRBD1. Germline V lookup: CDR1 SQVTM, CDR2 ANQGSEA. The length of the CDR3 is 12 residues. Unmatched junction bases numbered 1, after V lost 6 bases and J lost 0 bases. In DNA form, the CDR3 reads TGCAGCGTACAGGGGCACCAAGAGACCCAGTACTTC. This sequence encodes CSVQGHQETQYF.

This clonotype was seen a few times. The chain uses TRBV12-3 or TRBV12-4 and TRBJ1-6, with TRBD1 matching over 8 bases. The CDR3 has 14 residues. J gave up 8 bases and V 6 bases, and 6 bases lay outside the gene matches. The CDR3 sequence is CASRLGQGHSPLHF. In DNA, the CDR3 is TGTGCCAGCAGGCTCGGACAGGGACATTCACCCCTCCACTTT.

This clonotype came up a few times. The chain couples TRBV7-6 to TRBJ2-7, with D maybe TRBD2 (6 bases). The CDR3 length is 15 residues. CDR1 is SGHVS, CDR2 FNYEAQ, per germline. Trimming removed 5 bases from V and 9 bases from J, with 23 bases in between. The CDR3 is CASSPDGGRTAGQYF. For the CDR3, the DNA is TGTGCCAGCAGCCCCGACGGGGGACGAACGGCGGGGCAGTACTTC.